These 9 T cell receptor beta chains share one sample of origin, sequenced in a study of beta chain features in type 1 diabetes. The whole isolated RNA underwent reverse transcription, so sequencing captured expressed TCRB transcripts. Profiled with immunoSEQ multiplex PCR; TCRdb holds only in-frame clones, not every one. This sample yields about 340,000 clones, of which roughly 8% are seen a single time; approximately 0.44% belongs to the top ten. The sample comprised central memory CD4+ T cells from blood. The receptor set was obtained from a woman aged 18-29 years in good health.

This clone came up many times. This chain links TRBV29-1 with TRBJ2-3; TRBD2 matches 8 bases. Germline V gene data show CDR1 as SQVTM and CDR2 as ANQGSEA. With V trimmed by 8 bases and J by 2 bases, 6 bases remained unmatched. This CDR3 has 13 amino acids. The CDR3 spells CSSDGGATDTQYF. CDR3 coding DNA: TGCAGCTCCGACGGGGGGGCCACAGATACGCAGTATTTT.

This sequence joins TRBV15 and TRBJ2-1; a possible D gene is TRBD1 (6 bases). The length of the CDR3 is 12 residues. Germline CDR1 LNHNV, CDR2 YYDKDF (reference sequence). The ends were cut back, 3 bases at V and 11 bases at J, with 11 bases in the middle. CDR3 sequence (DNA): TGTGCCACCAGCAGGACCGGGACAAAGCAGTTCTTC. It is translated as CATSRTGTKQFF.

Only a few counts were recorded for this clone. The CDR3 bases are TGTGCCAGCACCGATTACAGGGGGCGCAGTGGCTACACCTTC. It codes for CASTDYRGRSGYTF. The chain is built from TRBV6-5 and TRBJ1-2; 9 nucleotides align to TRBD1. Germline CDR1 MNHEY, CDR2 SVGAGI. Germline trimming cut 7 bases from V and 7 bases from J; bases unmatched to any gene: 10. This CDR3 has 14 residues.

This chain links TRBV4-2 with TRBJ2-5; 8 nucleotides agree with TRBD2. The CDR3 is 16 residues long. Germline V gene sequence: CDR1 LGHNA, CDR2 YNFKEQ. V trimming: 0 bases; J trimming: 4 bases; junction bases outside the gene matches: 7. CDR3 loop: CASSQDLSGRGETQYF. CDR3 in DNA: TGTGCCAGCAGCCAAGATCTCAGCGGGAGAGGAGAGACCCAGTACTTC.

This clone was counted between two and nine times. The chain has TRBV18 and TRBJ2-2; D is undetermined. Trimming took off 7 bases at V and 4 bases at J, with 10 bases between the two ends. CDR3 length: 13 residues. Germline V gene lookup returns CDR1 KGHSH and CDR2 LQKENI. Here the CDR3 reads CASLLSSTGELFF. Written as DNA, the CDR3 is TGTGCCAGCTTACTGTCGAGCACCGGGGAGCTGTTTTTT.

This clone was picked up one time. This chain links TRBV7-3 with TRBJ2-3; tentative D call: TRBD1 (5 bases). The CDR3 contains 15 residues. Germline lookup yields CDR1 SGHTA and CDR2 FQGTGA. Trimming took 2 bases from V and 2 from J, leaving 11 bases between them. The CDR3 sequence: CASSLGAYTTDTQYF. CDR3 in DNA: TGTGCCAGCAGCTTAGGGGCCTACACCACAGATACGCAGTATTTT. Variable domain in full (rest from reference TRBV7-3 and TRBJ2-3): GAGVSQTPSNKVTEKGKYVELRCDPISGHTALYWYRQSLGQGPEFLIYFQGTGAADDSGLPNDRFFAVRPEGSVSTLKIQRTERGDSAVYLCASSLGAYTTDTQYFGPGTRLTVL.

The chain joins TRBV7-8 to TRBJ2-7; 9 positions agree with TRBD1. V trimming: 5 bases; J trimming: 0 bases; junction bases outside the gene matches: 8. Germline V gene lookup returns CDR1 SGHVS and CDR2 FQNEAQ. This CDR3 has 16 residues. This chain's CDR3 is CASSPSGQGTSYEQYF. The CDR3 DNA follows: TGTGCCAGCAGCCCAAGCGGACAGGGGACCTCCTACGAGCAGTACTTC. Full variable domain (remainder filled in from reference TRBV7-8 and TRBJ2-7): GAGVSQSPRYKVAKRGQDVALRCDPISGHVSLFWYQQALGQGPEFLTYFQNEAQLDKSGLPSDRFFAERPEGSVSTLKIQRTQQEDSAVYLCASSPSGQGTSYEQYFGPGTRLTVT.

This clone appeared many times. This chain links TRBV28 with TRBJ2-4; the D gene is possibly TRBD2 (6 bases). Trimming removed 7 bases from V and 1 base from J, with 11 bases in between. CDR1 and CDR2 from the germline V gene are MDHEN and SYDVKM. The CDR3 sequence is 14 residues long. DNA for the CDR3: TGTGCCAGCAACCGGGCGGGGGCCAAAAACATTCAGTACTTC. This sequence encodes CASNRAGAKNIQYF.

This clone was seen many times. This chain's CDR3 is CASGLVLTDTQYF. Written as DNA, the CDR3 is TGTGCCAGCGGACTAGTACTCACAGATACGCAGTATTTT. The rearrangement uses TRBV2 and TRBJ2-3; 7 bases line up with TRBD2. Germline V lookup: CDR1 SNHLY, CDR2 FYNNEI. CDR3 length: 13 amino acids. Trimming at V came to 8 bases and at J to 2 bases, leaving 4 bases not matched to a gene.